This TCR beta chain came from a study of shared clonotypes between healthy human individuals (dated by TCRdb to 2018 to 2021). A note on the overall study: The cohort included three men and two women between 18 and 49 years of age. Each donor's leukapheresis produced roughly between about 0.8 and 10 billion PBMCs. For each donor, CD4 naive and CD4 memory were each given three plates, CD8 naive was given two plates, and CD8 memory was given one plate. Blood TCR repertoires of 5 or 6 healthy adults were deeply sequenced to estimate repertoire size and the extent of clonotype sharing between individuals. Libraries were prepared and TCR repertoires were sequenced by different laboratories using diverse techniques, in order to increase sequencing depth and limit assay-specific biases.

Using the deep immunoSEQ assay, TCR CDR3 regions were amplified from genomic DNA by multiplex PCR. Extracted genomic DNA from each cell subset was spread evenly across all wells of several immunoSEQ 96-well plates, with each plate serving as a replicate. Each replicate PCR for sorted subsets received 150 to 250 ng genomic DNA, equal to about 30,000 T cell genomes. The purified libraries were quantified using a Qubit 3.0 fluorometer, sized with a Bioanalyzer 2100, and then quantified again using the KAPA Library Quantification kit. Every immunoSEQ 96-well plate was sequenced on a separate single-read 150-cycle Illumina NextSeq 550 flow cell. The original methods were these. The immunoSEQ output contained only junctional sequences without quality scores, so filtering could not match that applied to full-length reads. To assign V/J genes and CDR3, sequences were annotated against IMGT germline references using PyIR, a Python wrapper for IgBLAST v1.9. Reads were filtered out if the reads had weak V/J assignments (E-value above 1e-6), no CDR3, stop codons, out-of-frame junctions, or ambiguous translated residues. A V3J clonotype was defined by an identical inferred V gene, J gene, and CDR3 amino acid sequence. Percentage overlap between repertoires was computed as shared unique clonotypes divided by the size of the smaller repertoire. Three approaches were used to assess repertoire richness: RTK rarefaction, the Chao1 estimator, and Recon v2.1 estimates of unobserved clonotypes. OLGA was used to compute generation probabilities for all TCRbeta clonotypes that the gDNA method yielded from several donors. TCRdb provides this immuneACCESS table in a form limited to in-frame rearrangements. Some clones are lacking; in checked studies, under half of them reflect an unresolved V gene, and why the rest are absent is not known. V and J calls and clone size come straight from that table; D and trimming were deduced from the DNA. This sample lists approximately 1.5 million clones; about 98.5% were detected once. Under 0.45% of the sample comes from the top ten.

Cut back by 3 bases and 4 bases, the V and J ends lie 4 bases apart. The CDR3 goes from the cysteine to the phenylalanine over 11 residues. The sequence is cut down to CDR3 DNA, 33 bases in frame from base 1. CDR1 and CDR2 are drawn from the germline V gene: SGHTA, FQGTGA. The donors were healthy, HIV-negative adults with no recently reported acute infections or vaccinations. Only Caucasian adults living in Nashville, Tennessee, USA were represented among the donors. CD4+ T cells were enriched through magnetic negative selection, after which naive cells were positively selected on CD45RA and the remaining negative fraction served as the memory subset. Blood was collected by leukapheresis, and PBMCs were isolated by Ficoll-Histopaque density gradient centrifugation and then cryopreserved in liquid nitrogen vapor phase. Analytical flow cytometry was used to check the purity and quantity of every magnetically sorted T cell population. Genomic DNA was isolated from every sorted fraction and measured by UV absorbance on a Nanodrop 2000c.

Worth noting for this clone: The antigen it recognizes is unknown. It has no much larger one-base neighbor in the sample; base qualities were not kept.

Beyond this particular receptor, the publication reports: Larger estimated clonotype richness was generally found for naive subsets than for memory subsets. About 5% of naive CD4, roughly 3.5% of naive CD8, 2.3% of memory CD4, and 0.4% of memory CD8 clonotypes were shared across several donors. Based on pairwise subsampling, the degree of clonotype sharing among donors was expected to be affected by sequencing depth. Because the study included only a small number of donors, the genetic and exposure-history diversity represented was limited. Higher generation probabilities were observed for clonotypes shared by all four sorted-subset donors than for non-shared clonotypes. Sampling was restricted to blood, and TCR repertoires in tissue are likely to differ from TCR repertoires in blood. Rarefaction of sorted-subset datasets indicated incomplete sequencing despite the large sequencing depth.

The TCR was taken from a young man in good health. The sample taken for sequencing was naive CD4+ T cells sorted from blood. Sample cell subset or site, as interpreted from the label and publication: CD45RA+ positively selected. In this chain, TRBV7-3 is recombined with TRBJ2-7, with no confident D gene call. The CDR3 reads as follows: CASSFRYEQYF. The nucleotide sequence reads TGTGCCAGCAGCTTCCGGTACGAGCAGTACTTC.